The subject of this entry is one TCR beta chain. Clones were sequenced by immunoSEQ multiplex PCR, and TCRdb holds only the in-frame ones, with some missing. The repertoire holds over 85,000 clones, with about 85% as singletons. J was trimmed by 5 bases and V by 0 bases; bases with no gene match: 5. CDR1 and CDR2 (germline): SGHRS, YFSETQ. This CDR3 is 17 amino acids long. This record comes from a study of blood T cell repertoires in COVID-19. The chain carries TRBV5-1 and TRBJ2-6; 10 positions match TRBD1. Sequenced: peripheral blood. This sequence was found in a woman at least 80 years old with COVID-19, enrolled during active disease. The DNA of the CDR3 is TGCGCCAGCAGCTTGGGACAGGGGGCCGGCTGGGCCAACGTCCTGACTTTC. Protein sequence: CASSLGQGAGWANVLTF. The complete variable domain, with remaining parts taken from reference TRBV5-1 and TRBJ2-6, reads KAGVTQTPRYLIKTRGQQVTLSCSPISGHRSVSWYQQTPGQGLQFLFEYFSETQRNKGNFPGRFSGRQFSNSRSEMNVSTLELGDSALYLCASSLGQGAGWANVLTFGAGSRLTVL.